The 29 T cell receptor beta chains below were found in one sample sequenced in a study of CD8 T cells in ankylosing spondylitis. Their antigens are not known. Study outcomes and limitations: There was a TCR beta motif, made of 7 to 9 highly homologous variants, that appeared characteristic of ankylosing spondylitis blood.

A single record per CDR3 protein comes from TCRdb applying MiXCR to the 5' RACE reads. The sample lists around 770,000 distinct CDR3 sequences; about 11% were seen once. Sequencing was performed on blood, either unsorted or a sorted T cell fraction (not recorded which). The receptors shown here come from a male donor with ankylosing spondylitis.

This clonotype has just a few counts. CDR3 sequence (DNA): TGTGCCAGCAGTTACTGGAGGGAGACCCAGTACTTC. Translated, it gives CASSYWRETQYF. The J gene is TRBJ2-5, the V gene TRBV6-2 or TRBV6-3; a weak D match, TRBD2 (5 bases). V lost 1 base, J lost 5 bases, and 5 bases lay in between. CDR3 length: 12 residues. Looked up from germline, CDR1 is MNHEY and CDR2 is SVGEGT.

This clonotype came up a few times. The chain recombines TRBV9 with TRBJ2-1, with 13 bases identical to TRBD2. The CDR3 covers 16 residues. Germline V gene data show CDR1 as SGDLS and CDR2 as YYNGEE. Unmatched junction bases numbered 2, after V lost 3 bases and J lost 2 bases. For the CDR3, the DNA is TGTGCCAGCAGCGCTGGACTAGCGGGGGCCTACAATGAGCAGTTCTTC. Protein product: CASSAGLAGAYNEQFF.

This clonotype appeared once. The rearrangement joins TRBV20-1 to TRBJ2-3; D is undetermined. This CDR3 is 12 amino acids long. The V end lost 5 bases, the J end lost 5 bases, and 11 bases lay between the germline ends. Germline V gene lookup returns CDR1 DFQATT and CDR2 SNEGSKA (reference sequence). CDR3: CSAAPPGDTQYF. CDR3 nucleotide sequence: TGCAGTGCTGCCCCGCCAGGAGATACGCAGTATTTT.

This clonotype turned up a few times. The chain couples TRBV20-1 to TRBJ1-3; TRBD1 might be the D (6 bases). The germline gives CDR1 DFQATT, CDR2 SNEGSKA (reference sequence). With 0 bases removed from V and 7 bases from J, the gap between germline ends came to 13 bases. The length of the CDR3 is 14 residues. CDR3 sequence reads: CSARDVRGTNTIYF. The CDR3 bases are TGCAGTGCTAGAGATGTAAGGGGGACTAACACCATATATTTT.

The gene calls are TRBV27 and TRBJ2-7; D is possibly TRBD1 (6 bases). The CDR3 extends over 13 amino acids. The V gene lost 10 bases and the J gene lost 5 bases, with 18 bases spanning the gap. Looked up from germline, CDR1 is MNHEY and CDR2 is SMNVEV (reference sequence). This CDR3 reads CATFSRGMNEQYF. The CDR3 DNA follows: TGTGCCACCTTCTCCAGGGGTATGAACGAGCAGTACTTC.

J is TRBJ2-3 and V is TRBV20-1, with D perhaps TRBD1 (6 bases). CDR3 size: 14 residues. V lost 5 bases and J lost 4, with 16 bases in between. Germline V gene data show CDR1 as DFQATT and CDR2 as SNEGSKA (reference sequence). The DNA for the CDR3 is TGCAGTGCTGGCCGGGACATATTATCAGATACGCAGTATTTT. It specifies CSAGRDILSDTQYF.

This clonotype was detected only a few times. The chain employs TRBV5-1 and TRBJ2-1, with 8 bases matching TRBD1. CDR3 length: 17 residues. Germline CDR1 and CDR2: SGHRS and YFSETQ. V dropped 4 bases and J dropped 0; count of bases not matched to a gene: 9. The CDR3 protein is CASSAGTGLFSYNEQFF. The DNA of the CDR3 is TGCGCCAGCAGCGCCGGGACAGGCCTCTTCTCCTACAATGAGCAGTTCTTC.

In this sample, this clonotype turned up a few times. The chain couples TRBV20-1 to TRBJ1-2; weak D call: TRBD1 (5 bases). Germline V CDR1 and CDR2: DFQATT, SNEGSKA (reference sequence). The V end was cut by 5 bases, the J end by 3 bases, with 16 bases between. This CDR3 has 14 amino acids. The CDR3 region is CSAALSGADYGYTF. As DNA, the CDR3 is TGCAGTGCTGCCCTCTCTGGGGCAGACTATGGCTACACCTTC.

This clonotype has a handful of counts. The chain carries TRBV4-3 and TRBJ2-6, with 10 positions matching TRBD1. The V and J ends lost 4 bases and 0 bases, in that order; junction bases with no gene match: 9. This CDR3 contains 19 residues. From germline, CDR1 is LGHNA and CDR2 YSLEER. For the CDR3, the DNA is TGCGCCAGCAGCCGCAGGAGACAGGGGGCAGGCTCTGGGGCCAACGTCCTGACTTTC. Translating gives CASSRRRQGAGSGANVLTF.

The V gene is TRBV7-2, the J gene TRBJ1-5; TRBD1 matches 9 bases. The length of the CDR3 is 16 residues. Germline loops: CDR1 SGHTA, CDR2 FQGNSA. V trimming: 5 bases; J trimming: 6 bases; junction bases outside the gene matches: 11. The CDR3 DNA reads TGTGCCAGCAGCCCACGGACAGGGGAGGGGGGTCAGCCCCAGCATTTT. Translated, it gives CASSPRTGEGGQPQHF.

This clonotype has more than one count but fewer than ten. The chain recombines TRBV6-1 with TRBJ2-1; 10 bases are a match to TRBD2. Germline trimming cut 5 bases from V and 7 bases from J; bases unmatched to any gene: 8. This CDR3 is built from 15 residues. Germline values: CDR1 MNHNS, CDR2 SASEGT. The CDR3 sequence is CASSKRGGLFNEQFF. The CDR3 bases are TGTGCCAGCAGTAAGCGGGGGGGCCTTTTTAATGAGCAGTTCTTC.

This clonotype occurred a few times. The chain has TRBV5-1 and TRBJ2-3; no definite D call. The CDR3 length is 13 residues. V gave up 2 bases and J gave up 14 bases, with 18 bases separating them. Germline V gene data show CDR1 as SGHRS and CDR2 as YFSETQ. The CDR3 region has the DNA TGCGCCAGCAGCTTTTTACCCACCCTCCGCGCGTATTTT. Amino acids: CASSFLPTLRAYF. The full variable domain, in which reference TRBV5-1 and TRBJ2-3 provide the parts outside the CDR3, is KAGVTQTPRYLIKTRGQQVTLSCSPISGHRSVSWYQQTPGQGLQFLFEYFSETQRNKGNFPGRFSGRQFSNSRSEMNVSTLELGDSALYLCASSFLPTLRAYFGPGTRLTVL.

This clonotype was recorded at least ten times. The V and J genes are TRBV4-2 and TRBJ2-2; no reliable D call. The length of the CDR3 is 14 residues. CDR1 is LGHNA and CDR2 is YNFKEQ in the germline V gene. Trimming removed 4 bases from V and 0 bases from J, with 6 bases in between. CDR3 sequence: CASSPRSNTGELFF. The CDR3 DNA sequence: TGTGCCAGCAGCCCACGATCGAACACCGGGGAGCTGTTTTTT.

At least ten counts were recorded for this clonotype. V is TRBV6-1 and J is TRBJ1-6; D gene uncertain. Germline CDR1 and CDR2: MNHNS and SASEGT. The CDR3 length is 13 residues. The germline V and J ends were trimmed by 6 bases and 10 bases, with 13 bases remaining between them. The CDR3 nucleotides read TGTGCCAGCAGCCGCGATGCTTTCTCACCCCTCCACTTT. The encoded protein is CASSRDAFSPLHF.

The chain carries TRBV4-3 and TRBJ2-7; 8 positions match TRBD2. Trimming removed 0 bases from V and 3 bases from J; junction bases left unmatched: 7. The germline V gene encodes CDR1 LGHNA and CDR2 YSLEER. CDR3 length: 16 amino acids. CDR3 nucleotides: TGCGCCAGCAGCCAAGATCGTTCTAGCGGGCTCTACGAGCAGTACTTC. Translation: CASSQDRSSGLYEQYF.

This clonotype was counted many times. The chain has TRBV5-1 and TRBJ1-4, with D possibly matching TRBD1 (6 bases). In germline, CDR1 is SGHRS, CDR2 YFSETQ. CDR3 length: 15 amino acids. V was shortened by 0 bases and J by 7 bases, with 13 bases between the two germline ends. CDR3 coding DNA: TGCGCCAGCAGCTTGGACGGGGGGCTTTCTGAAAAACTGTTTTTT. Its translation is CASSLDGGLSEKLFF.

CDR3 in DNA: TGTGCCAGCAGGGGATTTGACACCCCAGCGACCCAGTACTTC. Protein product: CASRGFDTPATQYF. V is TRBV28 and J is TRBJ2-5; D unclear. Germline V CDR1 and CDR2: MDHEN, SYDVKM. The length of the CDR3 is 14 residues. The ends were cut back, 6 bases at V and 7 bases at J, with 18 bases in the middle.

This clonotype showed up just a few times. The rearrangement links TRBV2 to TRBJ1-2, with D unclear. The CDR3 covers 12 residues. CDR1 and CDR2 from the germline V gene are SNHLY and FYNNEI. The V gene lost 11 bases and the J gene lost 7 bases, with 17 bases spanning the gap. In DNA, the CDR3 is TGTGCCGGGTGTGCTACGGGTAGTGGCTACACCTTC. It specifies CAGCATGSGYTF.

This chain links TRBV5-1 with TRBJ2-2; D is unresolved. CDR3 length equals 13 residues. Germline V gene sequence: CDR1 SGHRS, CDR2 YFSETQ. Trimming pared 6 bases from V and 3 bases from J, leaving 9 bases between. The CDR3 loop reads CASKATDTGELFF. The CDR3 DNA sequence: TGCGCCAGCAAGGCCACCGACACCGGGGAGCTGTTTTTT.

In DNA, the CDR3 is TGTGCCAGCAGCACGAGTAGGGGTTACTATGGCTACACCTTC. It codes for CASSTSRGYYGYTF. The chain combines TRBV7-2 with TRBJ1-2, with D possibly being TRBD1 (5 bases). Trimming removed 5 bases at V and 3 bases at J, with 13 bases between. CDR3 length equals 14 residues. Per the germline V gene, CDR1 is SGHTA and CDR2 is FQGNSA.

This chain uses TRBV5-8 with TRBJ2-7; D is ambiguous. The CDR3 has 15 amino acids. Trimming stripped 1 base from V and 3 bases from J, with 14 bases between. The germline gives CDR1 SGHTS, CDR2 YDEGEE. In DNA form, the CDR3 reads TGTGCCAGCAGCTTGTGGAGTCAATTCAGCTACGAGCAGTACTTC. Protein: CASSLWSQFSYEQYF.

In this sample, this clonotype turned up once. Compared with germline, one end of the junction differs, possibly owing to a read error. The genes are TRBV20-1 and TRBJ1-1; 7 bases map to TRBD1. This CDR3 has 13 amino acids. The germline CDR1 and CDR2 sequences are DFQATT and SNEGSKA (reference sequence). The CDR3: CSALGQRNNEAFF. The CDR3 DNA follows: TGCAGTGCCCTGGGACAGAGGAACAATGAAGCTTTCTTT.

The chain combines TRBV7-3 with TRBJ2-2; 14 bases line up with TRBD2. In germline, CDR1 is SGHTA, CDR2 FQGTGA. This CDR3 contains 19 residues. Unmatched junction bases numbered 11, after V lost 4 bases and J lost 4 bases. The CDR3 bases are TGTGCCAGCAGCTCCTCGACTAGCGGGGGGGCCGCCGGCACCGGGGAGCTGTTTTTT. Translated, it gives CASSSSTSGGAAGTGELFF. Looking up the rest from reference TRBV7-3 and TRBJ2-2 gives the full variable domain: GAGVSQTPSNKVTEKGKYVELRCDPISGHTALYWYRQSLGQGPEFLIYFQGTGAADDSGLPNDRFFAVRPEGSVSTLKIQRTERGDSAVYLCASSSSTSGGAAGTGELFFGEGSRLTVL.

The chain links TRBV20-1 to TRBJ1-4, with 7 bases fitting TRBD1. This CDR3 contains 13 residues. V shed 6 bases and J 8 bases; nucleotides not matched to a gene: 9. The germline V gene has CDR1 DFQATT and CDR2 SNEGSKA (reference sequence). CDR3 DNA: TGCAGTGCCACAGACAGGGTAGAGGAAAAACTGTTTTTT. Protein: CSATDRVEEKLFF.

This clonotype came up many times. The gene calls are TRBV7-9 and TRBJ2-3, with 11 bases fitting TRBD2. Germline V gene lookup returns CDR1 SEHNR and CDR2 FQNEAQ (reference sequence). V trimming: 3 bases; J trimming: 0 bases; junction bases outside the gene matches: 5. The CDR3 covers 17 residues. The CDR3 region is CASSFLAGGPSTDTQYF. For the CDR3, the DNA is TGTGCCAGCAGCTTCCTAGCGGGGGGCCCTAGCACAGATACGCAGTATTTT.

This clonotype was detected a few times. The chain links TRBV20-1 to TRBJ2-5, with 7 bases fitting TRBD2. Germline V gene sequence: CDR1 DFQATT, CDR2 SNEGSKA (reference sequence). The CDR3 covers 16 residues. The trim removed 6 bases at V and 5 bases at J, leaving 18 bases unmatched. CDR3 sequence (DNA): TGCAGTGCCAGGACCGAGGCGGGGGTCAAAAGGGAGACCCAGTACTTC. Its translation is CSARTEAGVKRETQYF.

The chain is built from TRBV5-6 and TRBJ1-2, with D hard to call. In germline, CDR1 is SGHDT, CDR2 YYEEEE. The germline V and J ends were trimmed by 5 bases and 4 bases, with 15 bases remaining between them. This CDR3 has 14 amino acids. The CDR3 protein is CASRSTGLSYGYTF. CDR3 in DNA: TGTGCCAGCAGATCCACCGGCCTCAGCTATGGCTACACCTTC.

V and J are TRBV5-1 and TRBJ1-1; no firm D call. Trimming removed 4 bases at V and 3 bases at J, with 13 bases between. Germline CDR1 and CDR2: SGHRS and YFSETQ. This CDR3 comprises 14 residues. CDR3 DNA: TGCGCCAGCAGCCTGAGTGTCCGGGACACTGAAGCTTTCTTT. Its translation: CASSLSVRDTEAFF.

This clonotype was seen a few times. This chain connects TRBV7-8 to TRBJ1-1; D ambiguous. The V gene lost 6 bases and the J gene lost 2 bases, with 16 bases spanning the gap. This CDR3 is 15 amino acids long. Per germline, CDR1 SGHVS and CDR2 FQNEAQ. Written as DNA, the CDR3 is TGTGCCAGCAGGGGGATGAGGACGTCAAACACTGAAGCTTTCTTT. Translation gives CASRGMRTSNTEAFF.